Listed below are T cell receptor beta chains from one sample, sequenced in a study of post-analysis software for immune sequencing data. TCRdb analysed the PCR reads with MiXCR anew, one entry per CDR3 protein. In the table there are 400,000 to 500,000 distinct CDR3 sequences, 39% of which are singletons. The sample was blood. The receptors were gathered from a girl aged 2 to 10 with multiple sclerosis. CDR3s include the opening cysteine and the closing phenylalanine or tryptophan. The order of the fields is D gene, J gene, clone size, V gene, CDR3 DNA, CDR3 protein. A D gene is named only where the DNA matches it firmly. The size field is filled for only some rows; it gives once, few, many or a size class.

D: TRBD1
J: TRBJ2-5
size: NA
V: TRBV7-3
DNA: TGTGCCAGCAGGCGGTCGACAGGGGGCTACAATGAGCAGTACTTC
CDR3: CASRRSTGGYNEQYF

D: NA
J: TRBJ2-7
size: NA
V: TRBV29-1
DNA: TGCAGCGTTGGATCGGACAGAAACTCCTACGAGCAGTACTTC
CDR3: CSVGSDRNSYEQYF

D: NA
J: TRBJ1-1
size: NA
V: TRBV20-1
DNA: TGCAGTGCTAGGTCAGGAAGTCGCACTGAAGCTTTCTTT
CDR3: CSARSGSRTEAFF

D: NA
J: TRBJ2-2
size: NA
V: TRBV7-9
DNA: TGTGCCGCCACGGGACGCCAAAACACCGGGGAGCTGTTTTTT
CDR3: CAATGRQNTGELFF

D: NA
J: TRBJ2-7
size: many
V: TRBV11-2
DNA: TGTGCCAGCAGCTTAGCGCCAACCTACGAGCAGTACTTC
CDR3: CASSLAPTYEQYF

D: NA
J: TRBJ2-1
size: few
V: TRBV20-1
DNA: TGCAGTGCACTGCGGGGCAGCCAAGCCTCCTACAATGAGCAGTTCTTC
CDR3: CSALRGSQASYNEQFF

D: NA
J: TRBJ2-7
size: NA
V: TRBV28
DNA: TGTGCCAGCAATCGAGGCAGAACCTACGAGCAGTACTTC
CDR3: CASNRGRTYEQYF

D: TRBD1
J: TRBJ1-2
size: NA
V: TRBV27
DNA: TGTGCCAGCAGTCAACAGGGGGCGTTTGGCTACACCTTC
CDR3: CASSQQGAFGYTF

D: NA
J: TRBJ2-7
size: NA
V: TRBV19
DNA: TGTGCCAGTAGTATTCGACAAGCCTACGAGCAGTACTTC
CDR3: CASSIRQAYEQYF

D: TRBD2
J: TRBJ2-3
size: few
V: TRBV20-1
DNA: TGCAGTGCTAGAACCCCATCTGGACTAGCGGGAAACACAGATACGCAGTATTTT
CDR3: CSARTPSGLAGNTDTQYF

D: NA
J: TRBJ2-1
size: NA
V: TRBV20-1
DNA: TGCAGTGCCAGAATGGAGGGGGGGATATACAATGAGCAGTTCTTC
CDR3: CSARMEGGIYNEQFF

D: NA
J: TRBJ2-3
size: NA
V: TRBV4-1
DNA: TGCGCCAGCAGCCAAGATCTGGCGAATACGCAGTATTTT
CDR3: CASSQDLANTQYF

D: NA
J: TRBJ2-3
size: few
V: TRBV5-5
DNA: TGTGCCAGCAGCTTGGGACTTTCACCCGCAGATACGCAGTATTTT
CDR3: CASSLGLSPADTQYF

D: NA
J: TRBJ2-7
size: NA
V: TRBV7-8
DNA: TGTGCCAGCAGCCCCAGGGGCGGTGGCACCTACGAGCAGTACTTC
CDR3: CASSPRGGGTYEQYF

D: NA
J: TRBJ2-7
size: few
V: TRBV28
DNA: TGTGCCAGCACCCCCCTAGGGTCGACGAAGTACGAGCAGTACTTC
CDR3: CASTPLGSTKYEQYF

D: TRBD2
J: TRBJ2-1
size: NA
V: TRBV20-1
DNA: TGCAGTGCTAGAGTTTCTAGCGGGAGGTATGAGCAGTTCTTC
CDR3: CSARVSSGRYEQFF

D: NA
J: TRBJ2-6
size: NA
V: TRBV28
DNA: TGTGCCAGCAAACTCCCTGGGGCCAACGTCCTGACTTTC
CDR3: CASKLPGANVLTF

D: TRBD2
J: TRBJ2-1
size: NA
V: TRBV7-2
DNA: TGTGCCAGCAGCCAGGCCCTAGCGGGAGGCCAAGCTGAGCAGTTCTTC
CDR3: CASSQALAGGQAEQFF

D: TRBD2
J: TRBJ2-7
size: few
V: TRBV6-6
DNA: TGTGCCAGCAGGGGGACTAGCGGGGTGCGGGGCTACGAGCAGTACTTC
CDR3: CASRGTSGVRGYEQYF

D: NA
J: TRBJ2-1
size: NA
V: TRBV12-3/TRBV12-4
DNA: TGTGCCAGCAGGGAGGGACATTACAATGAGCAGTTCTTC
CDR3: CASREGHYNEQFF

D: NA
J: TRBJ2-5
size: many
V: TRBV4-1
DNA: TGCGCCAGCAGCCCCCGAACAGTAGGGGGGGGCGAGACCCAGTACTTC
CDR3: CASSPRTVGGGETQYF

D: TRBD1
J: TRBJ1-2
size: NA
V: TRBV29-1
DNA: TGCAGCGTTGAGGCCGGGACAGGCTATGGCTACACCTTC
CDR3: CSVEAGTGYGYTF

D: TRBD1
J: TRBJ2-7
size: NA
V: TRBV3-1
DNA: TGTGCCAGCAGCCCGAGTCCCCAAAACCGGGACAGGAACTACGAGCAGTACTTC
CDR3: CASSPSPQNRDRNYEQYF

D: NA
J: TRBJ2-7
size: NA
V: TRBV19
DNA: TGTGCCAGTAGCAAAGAGACAGCGGCCTCCTACGAGCAGTACTTC
CDR3: CASSKETAASYEQYF

D: TRBD2
J: TRBJ2-7
size: few
V: TRBV4-2
DNA: TGTGCCAGCAGCCAGCTAGCGGGGGGGCCTTACGAGCAGTACTTC
CDR3: CASSQLAGGPYEQYF

D: NA
J: TRBJ2-1
size: NA
V: TRBV25-1
DNA: TGTGCCAGCAGTGAGCCAGGGGATACCAATGAGCAGTTCTTC
CDR3: CASSEPGDTNEQFF

D: NA
J: TRBJ2-7
size: many
V: TRBV20-1
DNA: TGCAGTGCTAGGGGGGTATCCTACGAGCAGTACTTC
CDR3: CSARGVSYEQYF

D: NA
J: TRBJ2-3
size: NA
V: TRBV5-5
DNA: TGTGCCAGCAGCTTGATGGGTCCGGGTTTCACAGATACGCAGTATTTT
CDR3: CASSLMGPGFTDTQYF

D: NA
J: TRBJ2-1
size: NA
V: TRBV2
DNA: TGTGCCGGCGGTTTCGACGGTTCCTACAATGAGCAGTTCTTC
CDR3: CAGGFDGSYNEQFF

D: TRBD2
J: TRBJ2-1
size: few
V: TRBV11-1
DNA: TGTGCCAGCAGCTCTGTAGCGGGGAGCTCCTACAATGAGCAGTTCTTC
CDR3: CASSSVAGSSYNEQFF

D: NA
J: TRBJ1-6
size: NA
V: TRBV28
DNA: TGTGCCAGCAGCACTAGGGGTTATAATTCACCCCTCCACTTT
CDR3: CASSTRGYNSPLHF

D: NA
J: TRBJ1-2
size: NA
V: TRBV5-4
DNA: TGTGCCAGCAGCAACAGGGTTGGCTATGGCTACACCTTC
CDR3: CASSNRVGYGYTF

D: TRBD2
J: TRBJ2-1
size: few
V: TRBV7-2
DNA: TGTGCCAGCAGCCCCCGGGGGGAGGATGAGCAGTTCTTC
CDR3: CASSPRGEDEQFF